Below, one TCR beta chain is given with its context. Germline assignment: CDR1 SGHDT and CDR2 YYEEEE. The V gene lost 2 bases and the J gene lost 6 bases, with 23 bases spanning the gap. The CDR3 is made up of 17 amino acids. Generated by immunoSEQ multiplex PCR, the TCRdb table keeps only in-frame clones and is missing some. This table holds fewer than 450,000 clones, approximately 84% found once. This entry belongs to a study of blood T cell repertoires in COVID-19. Sequencing was performed on PBMCs or T cells enriched from blood (not recorded which). V is TRBV5-6 and J is TRBJ1-2; D is perhaps TRBD1 (6 bases). The sequence was obtained from a woman in her 30s who had recovered from COVID-19. The CDR3 bases are TGTGCCAGCAGCTTCTTGCCCGGGGCAGGGGAGGGGAATGGCTACACCTTC. Amino acid sequence: CASSFLPGAGEGNGYTF.